This T cell receptor (beta chain) was sequenced in a study of regulatory T cells in long-lasting Graves disease. For the study at large: The definition of persistent Graves' disease was over 5 years of antithyroid drugs with positive TSH receptor antibodies.

Trimming cost V 0 bases and J 4 bases, with 9 bases left between them. Germline-derived CDR1 and CDR2 are DFQATT and SNEGSKA (reference sequence). CDR3 length: 13 amino acids. This clonotype came up a few times. What it binds is unknown. The time point: persistent/refractory GD, antithyroid drugs over 5 years with positive TRAb. Extracted RNA from PBMCs served as the source of the TCR library. Whole-study results and caveats: Persistent disease samples used TRBV28, TRBJ1-2 and TRBJ2-5 preferentially.

Arm-PCR with iRepertoire HTBI primers amplified the CDR3 regions for these TCR beta libraries. Authors' methods: Across all samples, approximately 64 TRBV segments and 15 or so TRBJ segments were identified. One entry per CDR3 protein, called by TCRdb with MiXCR from the multiplex PCR reads. TCRdb, rather than the study authors, made the V and J calls. This table has a few hundred thousand distinct CDR3 sequences, around 24% appearing once. This receptor was obtained from a female donor with Graves disease. The gene calls are TRBV20-1 and TRBJ1-2, with no clear D. Sequencing used peripheral blood mononuclear cells (PBMCs), obtained when the disease was refractory, from a patient treated with antithyroid drugs. CDR3 region: CSARDSRIYGYTF. The CDR3 DNA reads as TGCAGTGCTAGAGATTCGAGGATCTATGGCTACACCTTC.